One sample yielded the 20 T cell receptor beta chains listed below, sequenced in a study of cytomegalovirus exposure and HLA in healthy donors. PCR primers comprised 60 Vbeta and 13 Jbeta primers. TCRdb's table, derived via immunoSEQ multiplex PCR, lists solely in-frame clones and lacks some. The data show under 200,000 clones, around 76% seen once. The sample taken for sequencing was PBMCs. These TCRs come from a man aged 40-50 years in good health and CMV-seronegative.

The rearrangement uses TRBV4-2 and TRBJ2-5, with 9 bases identical to TRBD1. The germline gives CDR1 LGHNA, CDR2 YNFKEQ. Trimming removed 0 bases from V and 4 bases from J; junction bases left unmatched: 6. CDR3 size: 16 residues. The DNA of the CDR3 is TGTGCCAGCAGCCAAGAACCACAGGGGGCTGGAGAGACCCAGTACTTC. It encodes CASSQEPQGAGETQYF.

The gene calls are TRBV7-9 and TRBJ2-2; 11 bases fit TRBD2. The CDR3 spans 17 residues. Germline V gives CDR1 SEHNR, CDR2 FQNEAQ (reference sequence). Trimming cost V 1 base and J 3 bases; bases outside gene matches: 4. The CDR3 nucleotides read TGTGCCAGCAGCTTAGAACTAGCGGGAGTTGACACCGGGGAGCTGTTTTTT. Its translation: CASSLELAGVDTGELFF.

The CDR3 spells CASSFGKNTEAFF. In DNA form, the CDR3 reads TGTGCCAGCAGCTTCGGTAAGAACACTGAAGCTTTCTTT. The V gene is TRBV7-3, the J gene TRBJ1-1; D remains unclear. This CDR3 contains 13 residues. Germline CDR1 reads SGHTA; CDR2 reads FQGTGA. With 3 bases removed from V and 1 base from J, the gap between germline ends came to 6 bases.

The CDR3 DNA reads TGTGCCAGCTCCTTCCAGGGTGGAAACACTGAAGCTTTCTTT. This translates into CASSFQGGNTEAFF. This chain uses TRBV18 with TRBJ1-1, with D perhaps matching TRBD1 (5 bases). CDR1 and CDR2 from the germline V gene are KGHSH and LQKENI. V gave up 6 bases and J gave up 2 bases, with 13 bases separating them. The CDR3 has 14 residues.

V is TRBV12-5 and J is TRBJ2-1; maybe TRBD2 (5 bases). V shed 2 bases and J shed 10 bases, with 15 bases lying between them. Germline V gene data show CDR1 as LGHNT and CDR2 as FRNRAP. The CDR3 sequence is 14 residues long. The CDR3 spells CASGLLEGTLEQFF. The CDR3 nucleotides are TGTGCTAGTGGTTTGCTAGAGGGCACCCTAGAGCAGTTCTTC.

This sequence joins TRBV30 and TRBJ2-7, with D perhaps TRBD2 (6 bases). Trimming shortened V by 4 bases and J by 2 bases, and 15 bases separated the two germline ends. The CDR3 runs to 14 residues. Germline CDR1 and CDR2: GTSNPN and SVGIG (reference sequence). The DNA for the CDR3 is TGTGCCTGGACCCCCTGGGAGGAGCCCTACGAGCAGTACTTC. As protein: CAWTPWEEPYEQYF.

This chain links TRBV10-1 with TRBJ2-1; 8 bases align to TRBD1. This CDR3 contains 15 residues. The V gene end was trimmed by 3 bases and the J gene end by 5 bases; junction bases not matched to a gene: 6. Per the germline V gene, CDR1 is WNHNN and CDR2 is SYGVQD (reference sequence). CDR3: CASSDQGAQDNEQFF. The CDR3 DNA sequence: TGCGCCAGCAGTGATCAGGGGGCTCAGGACAATGAGCAGTTCTTC.

The chain couples TRBV6-5 to TRBJ1-1; D may be TRBD1 (5 bases). This CDR3 spans 16 amino acids. V lost 2 bases and J lost 1, with 14 bases in between. Germline values: CDR1 MNHEY, CDR2 SVGAGI. The DNA for the CDR3 is TGTGCCAGCAGTTACACATTTTCGGGGGAGAACACTGAAGCTTTCTTT. As protein: CASSYTFSGENTEAFF.

The table lists this clone with a few counts. The chain uses TRBV5-1 and TRBJ1-4; 8 positions match TRBD1. The ends lost 4 bases at V and 8 bases at J; junction bases unmatched: 10. The CDR3 sequence is 15 residues long. The germline V gene encodes CDR1 SGHRS and CDR2 YFSETQ. CDR3 sequence reads: CASSPTPGGHEKLFF. The CDR3 coding sequence is TGCGCCAGCAGCCCGACCCCAGGGGGCCACGAAAAACTGTTTTTT.

The V call is TRBV6-6, the J call TRBJ1-2; 10 bases fit TRBD1. This CDR3 spans 16 amino acids. CDR1 is MNHNY and CDR2 is SVGAGI in the germline V gene (reference sequence). The V and J ends lost 7 bases and 0 bases, in that order; junction bases with no gene match: 8. The CDR3 reads CASKVGQGTANYGYTF. The CDR3 region has the DNA TGTGCCAGCAAGGTGGGACAGGGGACCGCTAACTATGGCTACACCTTC.

This clone is a singleton in its sample. This chain connects TRBV5-6 to TRBJ1-1; D is undetermined. The CDR3 length is 12 residues. Looked up from germline, CDR1 is SGHDT and CDR2 is YYEEEE. V lost 1 base, J lost 3 bases, and 4 bases lay in between. The CDR3, as DNA: TGTGCCAGCAGCTTGACTTACACTGAAGCTTTCTTT. It translates to CASSLTYTEAFF.

This chain links TRBV6-5 with TRBJ2-5; the match to TRBD2 covers 9 bases. The CDR3 sequence is 14 residues long. After removal of 6 bases from V and 1 base from J, the junction contained 3 bases not matched to a gene. Looked up from germline, CDR1 is MNHEY and CDR2 is SVGAGI. CDR3 in amino acids: CASSWGLAQETQYF. CDR3 nucleotides: TGTGCCAGCAGCTGGGGACTAGCCCAAGAGACCCAGTACTTC.

The chain links TRBV18 to TRBJ1-3, with 8 bases that match TRBD1. CDR3 length equals 16 residues. The trim removed 2 bases at V and 0 bases at J, leaving 3 bases unmatched. The germline gives CDR1 KGHSH, CDR2 LQKENI. CDR3 sequence: CASSPTGTGSGNTIYF. CDR3 nucleotides: TGTGCCAGCTCACCAACTGGGACAGGCTCTGGAAACACCATATATTTT.

This clone was counted a few times. The rearrangement links TRBV7-9 to TRBJ2-3; maybe TRBD1 (6 bases). In germline, CDR1 is SEHNR, CDR2 FQNEAQ (reference sequence). V dropped 5 bases and J dropped 6 bases, with 18 bases sitting between them. The CDR3 consists of 15 residues. Written as DNA, the CDR3 is TGTGCCAGCAGCGACCGGGACATAGAGGAGGATACGCAGTATTTT. This translates into CASSDRDIEEDTQYF. Supplemented by reference TRBV7-9 and TRBJ2-3, the full variable domain reads DTGVSQNPRHKITKRGQNVTFRCDPISEHNRLYWYRQTLGQGPEFLTYFQNEAQLEKSRLLSDRFSAERPKGSFSTLEIQRTEQGDSAMYLCASSDRDIEEDTQYFGPGTRLTVL.

This clone has just one count. The chain employs TRBV27 and TRBJ1-5; the match to TRBD1 covers 7 bases. The J segment lost 2 bases and the V segment lost 4 bases, leaving 5 bases of the junction unmatched. The V gene's germline CDR1 is MNHEY and CDR2 SMNVEV (reference sequence). The CDR3 runs to 15 residues. In DNA, the CDR3 is TGTGCCAGCAGTTCAGGGGGGTCCGGCAATCAGCCCCAGCATTTT. As protein: CASSSGGSGNQPQHF.

This clone was observed a handful of times. The rearrangement links TRBV6-5 to TRBJ1-2; D remains ambiguous. Germline assignment: CDR1 MNHEY and CDR2 SVGAGI. The ends were cut back, 0 bases at V and 4 bases at J, with 12 bases in the middle. The CDR3 is 15 amino acids. The CDR3 here is CASSYSMRPFYGYTF. Written as DNA, the CDR3 is TGTGCCAGCAGTTACTCGATGCGTCCTTTCTATGGCTACACCTTC.

V and J are TRBV7-9 and TRBJ2-1; 9 positions match TRBD2. V lost 5 bases, J lost 3 bases, and 8 bases stayed unmatched. Germline CDR1 and CDR2: SEHNR and FQNEAQ (reference sequence). The CDR3 totals 16 residues. CDR3 DNA sequence: TGTGCCAGCAGCGTCCCGGGACTAGCATACTACAATGAGCAGTTCTTC. It is translated as CASSVPGLAYYNEQFF.

The chain has TRBV5-1 and TRBJ1-1; the D gene is possibly TRBD1 (6 bases). Trimming left V 4 bases short and J 4 bases short, with 14 bases between. CDR1 SGHRS and CDR2 YFSETQ come from the germline V gene. The CDR3 has 14 amino acids. CDR3 amino acids: CASSLIGQSTEAFF. CDR3 coding DNA: TGCGCCAGCAGCCTAATAGGACAGAGCACTGAAGCTTTCTTT.

The genes are TRBV30 and TRBJ2-1; TRBD2 agrees at 8 bases. CDR1 is GTSNPN and CDR2 is SVGIG in the germline V gene (reference sequence). The CDR3 covers 14 residues. The junction had 5 bases not matched to a gene; V was cut back by 7 bases and J by 0 bases. CDR3 protein: CASGRGSSYNEQFF. The CDR3 region has the DNA TGTGCCTCCGGGAGGGGAAGCTCCTACAATGAGCAGTTCTTC.

V is TRBV7-6 and J is TRBJ1-4; possible D gene TRBD1, 5 bases. V was clipped by 5 bases and J by 8 bases, with 18 bases between them. This CDR3 has 15 amino acids. CDR1 is SGHVS, CDR2 FNYEAQ, per germline. CDR3 nucleotides: TGTGCCAGCAGCCTAGATGGGGCCCGGGGGGAAAAACTGTTTTTT. It encodes CASSLDGARGEKLFF.